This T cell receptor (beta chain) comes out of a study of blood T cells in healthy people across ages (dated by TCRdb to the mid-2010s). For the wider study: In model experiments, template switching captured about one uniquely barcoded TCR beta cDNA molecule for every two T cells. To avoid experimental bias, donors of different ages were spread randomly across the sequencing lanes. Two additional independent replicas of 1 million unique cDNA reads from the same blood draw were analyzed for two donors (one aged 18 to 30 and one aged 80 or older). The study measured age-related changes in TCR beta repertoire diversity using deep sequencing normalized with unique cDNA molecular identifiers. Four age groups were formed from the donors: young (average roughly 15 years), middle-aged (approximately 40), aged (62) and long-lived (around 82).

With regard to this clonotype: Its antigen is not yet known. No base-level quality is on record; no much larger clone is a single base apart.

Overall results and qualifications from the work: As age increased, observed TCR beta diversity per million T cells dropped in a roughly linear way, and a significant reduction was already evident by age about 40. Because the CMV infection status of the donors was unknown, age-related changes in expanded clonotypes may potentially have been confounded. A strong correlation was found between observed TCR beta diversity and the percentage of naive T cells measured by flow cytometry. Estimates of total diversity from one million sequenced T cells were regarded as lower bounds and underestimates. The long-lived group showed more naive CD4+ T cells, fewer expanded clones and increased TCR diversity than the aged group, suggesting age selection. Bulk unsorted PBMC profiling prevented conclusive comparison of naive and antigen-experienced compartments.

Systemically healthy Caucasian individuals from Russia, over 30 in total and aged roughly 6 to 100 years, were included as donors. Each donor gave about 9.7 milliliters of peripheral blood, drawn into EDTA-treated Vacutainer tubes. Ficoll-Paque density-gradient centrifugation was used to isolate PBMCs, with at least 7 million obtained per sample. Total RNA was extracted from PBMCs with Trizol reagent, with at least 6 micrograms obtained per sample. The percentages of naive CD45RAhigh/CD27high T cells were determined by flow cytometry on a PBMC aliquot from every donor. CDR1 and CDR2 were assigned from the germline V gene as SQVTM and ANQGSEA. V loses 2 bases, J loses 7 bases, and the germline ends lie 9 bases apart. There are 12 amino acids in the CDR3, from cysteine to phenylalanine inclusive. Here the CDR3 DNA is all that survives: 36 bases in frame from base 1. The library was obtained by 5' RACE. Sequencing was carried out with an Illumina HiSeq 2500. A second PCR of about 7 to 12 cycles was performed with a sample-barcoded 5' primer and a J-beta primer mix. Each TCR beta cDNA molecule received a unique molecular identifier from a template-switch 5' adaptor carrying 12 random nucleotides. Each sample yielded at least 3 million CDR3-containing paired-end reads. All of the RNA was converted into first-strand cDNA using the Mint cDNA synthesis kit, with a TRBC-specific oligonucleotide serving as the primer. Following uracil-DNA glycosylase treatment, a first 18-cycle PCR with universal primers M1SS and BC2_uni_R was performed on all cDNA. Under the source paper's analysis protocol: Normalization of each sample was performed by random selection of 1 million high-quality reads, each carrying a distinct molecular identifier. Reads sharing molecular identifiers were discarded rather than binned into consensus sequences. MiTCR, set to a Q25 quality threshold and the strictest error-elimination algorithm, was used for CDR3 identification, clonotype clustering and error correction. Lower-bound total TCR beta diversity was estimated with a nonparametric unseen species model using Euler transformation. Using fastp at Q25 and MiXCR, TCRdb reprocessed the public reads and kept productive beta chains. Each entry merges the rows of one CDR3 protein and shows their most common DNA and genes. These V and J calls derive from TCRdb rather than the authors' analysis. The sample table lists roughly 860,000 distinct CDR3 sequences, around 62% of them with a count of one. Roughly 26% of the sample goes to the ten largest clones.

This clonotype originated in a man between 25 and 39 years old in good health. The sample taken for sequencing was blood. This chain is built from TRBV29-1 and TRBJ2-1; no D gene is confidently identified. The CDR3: CSVERAWNEQFF. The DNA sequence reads TGCAGCGTTGAACGGGCTTGGAATGAGCAGTTCTTC.